The 30 T cell receptor beta chains given below trace back to one sample, sequenced in a study of CD8 T cells in ankylosing spondylitis. Study-level results: Characteristic of ankylosing spondylitis blood, it appeared, was a TCR beta motif comprising eight highly homologous variants.

TCRdb reprocessed the 5' RACE reads with MiXCR, giving one entry per CDR3 protein. The sample carries some 450,000 distinct CDR3 sequences, roughly 17% recorded once. No cognate antigen is known for these TCRs. Sequencing used blood, either unsorted or a sorted T cell fraction (not recorded which). The receptors were sampled from a male donor with ankylosing spondylitis.

This clonotype was counted a few times. This chain connects TRBV7-2 to TRBJ2-7; D possibly corresponds to TRBD2 (6 bases). Trimming stripped 6 bases from V and 2 bases from J, with 20 bases between. The CDR3 contains 16 residues. CDR1 and CDR2 from the germline V gene are SGHTA and FQGNSA. The CDR3 here is CASRLAFGEEAYEQYF. CDR3 in DNA: TGTGCCAGCAGACTAGCTTTCGGGGAAGAAGCCTACGAGCAGTACTTC.

The J gene is TRBJ2-2, the V gene TRBV18; the match to TRBD1 covers 12 bases. Germline CDR1 is KGHSH and CDR2 is LQKENI. V lost 0 bases, J lost 5 bases, and 4 bases stayed unmatched. This CDR3 has 17 amino acids. DNA of the CDR3: TGTGCCAGCTCACCACCGGGACAGGGGGCGCGGACCGGGGAGCTGTTTTTT. Its protein is CASSPPGQGARTGELFF.

In regard to this clonotype: A much larger clone lies a single base off, so this may be a read error. V gene TRBV5-1 combines with J gene TRBJ2-3, with TRBD2 identical over 7 bases. Per germline, CDR1 SGHRS and CDR2 YFSETQ. CDR3 length: 16 residues. The CDR3 region is CVSSLGRDYSTDTQYF. The CDR3 DNA is TGCGTCAGCAGCTTGGGCCGGGACTACAGCACAGATACGCAGTATTTT.

V usage is TRBV12-3 or TRBV12-4 and J usage is TRBJ1-1; 8 bases agree with TRBD1. Germline trimming cut 3 bases from V and 5 bases from J; bases unmatched to any gene: 8. CDR3 length equals 15 residues. CDR3 DNA sequence: TGTGCCAGCAGTTTCTCCAGGGGGCCGGGGACTGAAGCTTTCTTT. This sequence encodes CASSFSRGPGTEAFF.

The V and J genes are TRBV7-9 and TRBJ2-1; TRBD1 is a possible D gene (6 bases). The V end lost 5 bases, the J end lost 4 bases, and 12 bases lay between the germline ends. Germline assignment: CDR1 SEHNR and CDR2 FQNEAQ (reference sequence). The CDR3 has 14 amino acids. The CDR3 spells CASSIQQGYNEQFF. The CDR3, as DNA: TGTGCCAGCAGCATCCAGCAGGGGTACAATGAGCAGTTCTTC.

This clonotype was picked up many times. The gene calls are TRBV12-3 or TRBV12-4 and TRBJ2-3; 9 bases line up with TRBD2. The CDR3 loop spans 15 amino acids. The V and J ends lost 3 bases and 8 bases, in that order; junction bases with no gene match: 9. DNA for the CDR3: TGTGCCAGCAGTTTGGGAGGGACTAGCTTGTCTACGCAGTATTTT. Translation: CASSLGGTSLSTQYF.

The chain combines TRBV2 with TRBJ2-3; the D gene is possibly TRBD2 (7 bases). The CDR3 has 14 amino acids. Germline V CDR1 and CDR2: SNHLY, FYNNEI. V shed 7 bases and J shed 2 bases, with 13 bases lying between them. CDR3 region: CASTKGDYTDTQYF. The CDR3 DNA sequence: TGTGCCAGCACCAAGGGGGACTACACAGATACGCAGTATTTT.

J is TRBJ1-1 and V is TRBV20-1; 8 nucleotides agree with TRBD1. Germline lookup yields CDR1 DFQATT and CDR2 SNEGSKA (reference sequence). J gave up 1 base and V 3 bases, and 10 bases lay outside the gene matches. The CDR3 totals 16 residues. The CDR3: CSASPMTGAGNTEAFF. CDR3 DNA sequence: TGCAGTGCTAGCCCCATGACAGGGGCTGGGAACACTGAAGCTTTCTTT.

A few counts support this clonotype. V gene TRBV7-2 combines with J gene TRBJ2-7; D might be TRBD2 (7 bases). Germline CDR1 and CDR2: SGHTA and FQGNSA. The V and J ends lost 0 bases and 3 bases respectively, with 15 bases between them. The CDR3 has 16 residues. CDR3 DNA sequence: TGTGCCAGCAGCTTAGCGAGAGCAGCGGGACACTACGAGCAGTACTTC. As protein: CASSLARAAGHYEQYF.

The sample holds a few counts of this clonotype. V gene TRBV9 combines with J gene TRBJ2-3, with D possibly being TRBD1 (8 bases). The CDR3 length is 18 residues. Germline V lookup: CDR1 SGDLS, CDR2 YYNGEE. Trimming pared 0 bases from V and 0 bases from J, leaving 17 bases between. The CDR3 region has the DNA TGTGCCAGCAGCGTAGGTCCGGGGGGACAGGCTAGCACAGATACGCAGTATTTT. It yields the protein CASSVGPGGQASTDTQYF.

This clonotype was observed many times. This chain uses TRBV12-3 or TRBV12-4 with TRBJ2-1, with 13 bases aligning to TRBD2. Trimming removed 6 bases from V and 8 bases from J; junction bases left unmatched: 10. The CDR3 length is 16 residues. The CDR3 bases are TGTGCCAGCAGCCTTCGGACTAGCGGGAGCTGGTATGAGCAGTTCTTC. This sequence encodes CASSLRTSGSWYEQFF.

Only a few counts were recorded for this clonotype. The genes are TRBV14 and TRBJ2-7; D is perhaps TRBD1 (7 bases). The CDR3 is 16 residues long. With 2 bases removed from V and 3 bases from J, the gap between germline ends came to 17 bases. Per the germline V gene, CDR1 is SGHDN and CDR2 is FVKESK. The CDR3 protein is CASSQKKTGRFYEQYF. CDR3 coding DNA: TGTGCCAGCAGCCAAAAAAAGACAGGGAGGTTCTACGAGCAGTACTTC. The full variable domain, in which reference TRBV14 and TRBJ2-7 provide the parts outside the CDR3, is EAGVTQFPSHSVIEKGQTVTLRCDPISGHDNLYWYRRVMGKEIKFLLHFVKESKQDESGMPNNRFLAERTGGTYSTLKVQPAELEDSGVYFCASSQKKTGRFYEQYFGPGTRLTVT.

A few counts support this clonotype. The V gene is TRBV9, the J gene TRBJ1-1; D remains unclear. CDR3 size: 15 residues. Germline CDR1 reads SGDLS; CDR2 reads YYNGEE. Trimming cost V 4 bases and J 0 bases, with 13 bases left between them. The CDR3 sequence is CASSLDGGMNTEAFF. The CDR3 DNA sequence: TGTGCCAGCAGCTTAGACGGTGGAATGAACACTGAAGCTTTCTTT.

In nucleotides, the CDR3 is TGTGCCAGCACTCTGAACTTGCAGACCCAGTACTTC. Its translation: CASTLNLQTQYF. The chain has TRBV2 and TRBJ2-5; D unresolved. With 7 bases removed from V and 6 bases from J, the gap between germline ends came to 12 bases. Germline V gene lookup returns CDR1 SNHLY and CDR2 FYNNEI. There are 12 residues in the CDR3. The full variable domain, completed using reference TRBV2 and TRBJ2-5, is EPEVTQTPSHQVTQMGQEVILRCVPISNHLYFYWYRQILGQKVEFLVSFYNNEISEKSEIFDDQFSVERPDGSNFTLKIRSTKLEDSAMYFCASTLNLQTQYFGPGTRLLVL.

The rearrangement joins TRBV5-1 to TRBJ2-6, with D unresolved. Trimming left V 2 bases short and J 2 bases short, with 11 bases between. Germline CDR1 and CDR2: SGHRS and YFSETQ. There are 16 residues in the CDR3. The DNA of the CDR3 is TGCGCCAGCAGCTTCACCTCGGGTCCTGGGGCCAACGTCCTGACTTTC. Encoded protein: CASSFTSGPGANVLTF.

This clonotype turned up a few times. The chain employs TRBV7-3 and TRBJ2-6; D gene uncertain. Trimming stripped 0 bases from V and 5 bases from J, with 8 bases between. The germline CDR1 and CDR2 sequences are SGHTA and FQGTGA. This CDR3 is built from 15 residues. CDR3 protein: CASSLTPNRANVLTF. The CDR3 nucleotides read TGTGCCAGCAGCTTAACGCCCAACAGGGCCAACGTCCTGACTTTC.

The chain uses TRBV29-1 and TRBJ2-5; D gene unclear. V was clipped by 6 bases and J by 1 base, with 6 bases between them. CDR3 length equals 11 residues. From germline, CDR1 is SQVTM and CDR2 ANQGSEA. CDR3 coding DNA: TGCAGCGTGCTCCTCCAAGAGACCCAGTACTTC. Translated, it gives CSVLLQETQYF.

The chain uses TRBV20-1 and TRBJ1-1; weak D call: TRBD1 (6 bases). Germline V gives CDR1 DFQATT, CDR2 SNEGSKA (reference sequence). The germline V and J ends were trimmed by 3 bases and 4 bases, with 9 bases remaining between them. The CDR3 spans 12 residues. CDR3 protein: CSARPRGTEAFF. Here the CDR3 DNA reads TGCAGTGCTAGGCCCAGGGGCACTGAAGCTTTCTTT.

The J gene is TRBJ1-4, the V gene TRBV12-3 or TRBV12-4; D may be TRBD1 (6 bases). The CDR3 consists of 17 residues. Trimming took 5 bases from V and 8 from J, leaving 24 bases between them. The CDR3, as DNA: TGTGCCAGCAGTCCCCATCGGGGGGGGCCGGCGGGGGAAAAACTGTTTTTT. This translates into CASSPHRGGPAGEKLFF.

This clonotype appeared many times. One junction end disagrees with the germline gene, perhaps due to a read error. V gene TRBV5-1 combines with J gene TRBJ2-7; tentative D call: TRBD1 (6 bases). This CDR3 spans 14 amino acids. Germline CDR1 is SGHRS and CDR2 is YFSETQ. CDR3 amino acids: CASSLQGSSYEQYF. The CDR3 bases are TGTGCCAGCAGCTTACAGGGTAGCTCCTACGAGCAGTACTTC.

The CDR3: CASSGALEQYF. CDR3 DNA: TGTGCCAGCAGCGGGGCCCTCGAGCAGTACTTC. The V gene is TRBV2, the J gene TRBJ2-7; either TRBD1 or TRBD2 may supply D (5 bases each). Germline V gene data show CDR1 as SNHLY and CDR2 as FYNNEI. The CDR3 is made up of 11 amino acids. With 6 bases removed from V and 6 bases from J, the gap between germline ends came to 9 bases.

This clonotype was recorded at least ten times. The rearrangement uses TRBV7-9 and TRBJ1-2; D gene uncertain. The length of the CDR3 is 12 residues. Looked up from germline, CDR1 is SEHNR and CDR2 is FQNEAQ (reference sequence). V was shortened by 1 base and J by 5 bases, with 5 bases between the two germline ends. The CDR3 nucleotides read TGTGCCAGCAGCTTAGACGATTATGGCTACACCTTC. Translating it yields CASSLDDYGYTF.

This clonotype showed up just a few times. The chain carries TRBV7-9 and TRBJ2-7, with 7 bases lining up with TRBD2. Germline CDR1 reads SEHNR; CDR2 reads FQNEAQ (reference sequence). V lost 5 bases and J lost 1; bases outside the gene matches: 11. The CDR3 covers 16 residues. The CDR3 reads CASSPAGRYQSYEQYF. The CDR3 nucleotides read TGTGCCAGCAGCCCAGCGGGGCGCTACCAATCCTACGAGCAGTACTTC.

The rearrangement links TRBV6-5 to TRBJ1-2; possible D gene TRBD1, 5 bases. Germline CDR1 is MNHEY and CDR2 is SVGAGI. With 6 bases removed from V and 5 bases from J, the gap between germline ends came to 10 bases. The CDR3 has 12 residues. The CDR3 bases are TGTGCCAGCAGGGAGGGGTATTATGGCTACACCTTC. It translates to CASREGYYGYTF.

The V gene is TRBV5-5, the J gene TRBJ1-5, with D possibly TRBD1 on 5 matching bases. CDR1 SGHKS and CDR2 YYEKEE come from the germline V gene (reference sequence). This CDR3 contains 16 residues. With 4 bases removed from V and 7 bases from J, the gap between germline ends came to 21 bases. This CDR3 reads CASSPGDRKTGQPQHF. The CDR3 region has the DNA TGTGCCAGCAGCCCCGGGGACCGCAAGACGGGCCAGCCCCAGCATTTT.

The V and J genes are TRBV4-1 and TRBJ1-5, with a tentative D call TRBD1 (6 bases). Germline CDR1 MGHRA, CDR2 YSYEKL. The V and J ends lost 4 bases and 6 bases respectively, with 16 bases between them. The CDR3 consists of 15 residues. This CDR3 reads CASSPGWGDTQPQHF. CDR3 coding DNA: TGCGCCAGCAGCCCGGGGTGGGGGGACACTCAGCCCCAGCATTTT.

There are a few counts of this clonotype. The chain combines TRBV11-2 with TRBJ2-1, with TRBD1 matching 10 bases. Germline V gene sequence: CDR1 SGHAT, CDR2 FQNNGV. The CDR3 loop spans 15 amino acids. J was trimmed by 5 bases and V by 5 bases; bases with no gene match: 6. CDR3 in amino acids: CASSTGQGVDNEQFF. For the CDR3, the DNA is TGTGCCAGCAGCACAGGACAGGGGGTGGACAATGAGCAGTTCTTC.

CDR3 DNA sequence: TGTGCCAGCACCAACTTAAAGGGGGGAAGCTCCTACAATGAGCAGTTCTTC. This codes for CASTNLKGGSSYNEQFF. The chain links TRBV12-3 or TRBV12-4 to TRBJ2-1; D possibly uses TRBD1 or TRBD2 (6 bases each). This CDR3 has 17 amino acids. Trimming cost V 7 bases and J 0 bases, with 19 bases left between them.

This clonotype was detected only a few times. The chain has TRBV2 and TRBJ2-7; tentatively, D is TRBD2 (6 bases). The length of the CDR3 is 16 residues. Trimming took off 3 bases at V and 6 bases at J, with 21 bases between the two ends. The germline gives CDR1 SNHLY, CDR2 FYNNEI. CDR3 DNA sequence: TGTGCCAGCAGTGAGAAGGAGGGCTGGAGGGGTGGCGAGCAGTACTTC. It specifies CASSEKEGWRGGEQYF.

This sequence joins TRBV6-5 and TRBJ1-1; D call uncertain. The V gene lost 3 bases and the J gene lost 0 bases, with 8 bases spanning the gap. CDR3 size: 14 residues. Germline assignment: CDR1 MNHEY and CDR2 SVGAGI. The CDR3 loop is CASSYRLMNTEAFF. In nucleotides, the CDR3 is TGTGCCAGCAGTTATAGACTGATGAACACTGAAGCTTTCTTT.